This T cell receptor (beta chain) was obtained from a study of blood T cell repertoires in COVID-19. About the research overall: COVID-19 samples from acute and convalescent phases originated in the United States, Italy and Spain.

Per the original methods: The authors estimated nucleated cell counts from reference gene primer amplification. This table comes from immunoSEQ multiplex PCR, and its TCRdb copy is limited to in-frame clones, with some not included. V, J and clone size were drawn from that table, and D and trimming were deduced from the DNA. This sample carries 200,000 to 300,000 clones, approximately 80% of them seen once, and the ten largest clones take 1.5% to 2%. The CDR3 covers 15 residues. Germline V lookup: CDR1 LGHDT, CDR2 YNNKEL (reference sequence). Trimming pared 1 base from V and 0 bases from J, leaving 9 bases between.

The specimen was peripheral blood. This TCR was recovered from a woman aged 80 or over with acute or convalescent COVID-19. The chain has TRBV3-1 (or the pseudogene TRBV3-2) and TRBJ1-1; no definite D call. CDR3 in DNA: TGTGCCAGCAGCCAAGGCGGACTTCTGAACACTGAAGCTTTCTTT. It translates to CASSQGGLLNTEAFF.